This paragraph covers one T cell receptor (beta chain) sequence. V shed 2 bases and J shed 8 bases, with 15 bases lying between them. CDR3 length: 14 amino acids. Germline assignment: CDR1 SGHAT and CDR2 FQNNGV. The sample originates from a study of cytomegalovirus exposure and HLA in healthy donors. 13 Jbeta primers and 60 Vbeta primers were used for the PCR. The method was immunoSEQ multiplex PCR; TCRdb's version includes in-frame clones alone and lacks a portion of them. This table holds some 140,000 clones, 65% to 85% found once. V usage is TRBV11-2 and J usage is TRBJ1-2; D gene uncertain. The source is a man younger than 35 in good health and CMV-seronegative. The sample consisted of PBMCs. The CDR3 DNA reads TGTGCCAGCAGCTTATTTCAGAATAACCTGGGCTACACCTTC. It specifies CASSLFQNNLGYTF.